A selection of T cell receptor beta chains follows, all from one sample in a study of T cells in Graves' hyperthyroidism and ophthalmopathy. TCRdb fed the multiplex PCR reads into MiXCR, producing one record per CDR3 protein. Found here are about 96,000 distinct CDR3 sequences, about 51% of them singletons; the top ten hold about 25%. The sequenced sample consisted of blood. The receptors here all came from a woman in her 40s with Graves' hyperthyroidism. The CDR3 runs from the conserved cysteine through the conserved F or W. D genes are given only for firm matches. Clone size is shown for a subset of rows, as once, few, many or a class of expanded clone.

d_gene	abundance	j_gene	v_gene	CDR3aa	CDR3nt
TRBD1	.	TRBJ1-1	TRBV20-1	CNANNRGLSGEAFF	TGCAATGCTAACAACAGGGGGCTAAGTGGTGAAGCTTTCTTT
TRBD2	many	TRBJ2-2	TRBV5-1	CASSPIGLAGIGTGELFF	TGCGCCAGCAGCCCCATCGGACTAGCGGGGATTGGCACCGGGGAGCTGTTTTTT
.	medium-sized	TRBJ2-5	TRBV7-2	CASSPDRQETQYF	TGTGCCAGCAGCCCAGACAGGCAAGAGACCCAGTACTTC
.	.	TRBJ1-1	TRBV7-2	CASSAGGLNTEAFF	TGTGCCAGCAGCGCGGGGGGATTGAACACTGAAGCTTTCTTT
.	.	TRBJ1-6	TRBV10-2	CASLNGVFPLHF	TGCGCCAGCCTCAACGGAGTATTTCCCCTCCACTTT
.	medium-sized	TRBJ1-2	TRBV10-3	CAISDLQAIYGYTF	TGTGCCATCAGTGACCTACAGGCCATCTATGGCTACACCTTC
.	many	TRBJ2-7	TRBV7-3	CASSLMANYEQYF	TGTGCCAGCAGCTTAATGGCTAACTACGAGCAGTACTTC
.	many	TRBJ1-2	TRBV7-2	CASSPDAVRDYGYTF	TGTGCCAGCAGTCCAGACGCCGTCAGAGACTATGGCTACACCTTC
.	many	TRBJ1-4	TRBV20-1	CSARIGSNNEKLFF	TGCAGTGCTAGGATTGGCAGTAATAATGAAAAACTGTTTTTT
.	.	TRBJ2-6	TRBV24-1	CATSDGGFSGANVLTF	TGTGCCACCAGTGATGGGGGGTTCTCTGGGGCCAACGTCCTGACTTTC
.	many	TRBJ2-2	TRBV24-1	CATGYGTLNTGELFF	TGTGCCACCGGTTACGGGACTCTTAACACCGGGGAGCTGTTTTTT
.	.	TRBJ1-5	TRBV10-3	CAIGESTGGAGRPQHF	TGTGCCATCGGTGAGTCGACGGGGGGCGCAGGGCGGCCCCAGCATTTT
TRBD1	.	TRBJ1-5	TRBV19	CASSVGTGRYQPQHF	TGTGCCAGTAGTGTCGGGACAGGGCGGTATCAGCCCCAGCATTTT
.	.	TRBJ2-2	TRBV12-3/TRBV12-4	CASSRGRTGELFF	TGTGCCAGCAGCCGGGGGAGGACCGGGGAGCTGTTTTTT
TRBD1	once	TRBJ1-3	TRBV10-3	CAIMRGDRDTIYF	TGTGCCATCATGAGAGGAGACAGGGACACCATATATTTT
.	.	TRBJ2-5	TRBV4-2	CASSLSGPGETQYF	TGTGCCAGCAGCCTTAGCGGACCGGGAGAGACCCAGTACTTC
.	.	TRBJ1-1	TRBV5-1	CASSLLGMNTEAFF	TGCGCCAGCAGCTTGTTAGGTATGAACACTGAAGCTTTCTTT
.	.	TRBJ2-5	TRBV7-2	CASSLRMGGGETQYF	TGTGCCAGCAGCTTACGTATGGGGGGAGGAGAGACCCAGTACTTC
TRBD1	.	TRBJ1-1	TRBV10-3	CAIMAAGGRHTEAFF	TGTGCCATCATGGCGGCAGGGGGAAGACACACTGAAGCTTTCTTT
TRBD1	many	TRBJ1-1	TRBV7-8	CASRLLRGRDTEAFF	TGTGCCAGCAGACTACTCAGGGGGCGCGACACTGAAGCTTTCTTT